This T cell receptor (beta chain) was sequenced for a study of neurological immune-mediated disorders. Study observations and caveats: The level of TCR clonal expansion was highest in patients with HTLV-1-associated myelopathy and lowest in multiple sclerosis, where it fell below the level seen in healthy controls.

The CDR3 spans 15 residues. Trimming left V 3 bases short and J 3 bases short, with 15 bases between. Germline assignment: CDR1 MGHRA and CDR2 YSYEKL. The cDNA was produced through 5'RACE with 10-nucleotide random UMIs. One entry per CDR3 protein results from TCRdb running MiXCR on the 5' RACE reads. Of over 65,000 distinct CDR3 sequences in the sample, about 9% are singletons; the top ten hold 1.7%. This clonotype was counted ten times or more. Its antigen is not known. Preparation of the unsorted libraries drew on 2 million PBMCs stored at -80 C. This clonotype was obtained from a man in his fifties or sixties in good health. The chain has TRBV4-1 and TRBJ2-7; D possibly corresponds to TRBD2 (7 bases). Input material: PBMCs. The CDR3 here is CASSQEGGSSYEQYF. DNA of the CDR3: TGCGCCAGCAGCCAGGAGGGGGGGAGTAGCTACGAGCAGTACTTC.